This T cell receptor (beta chain) was retrieved from a study of blood T cell repertoires in COVID-19. Overall study: Whether acute or convalescent, the COVID-19 samples came from the United States, Italy and Spain. In each case, the material was cDNA or gDNA derived from T cells, B-cell-depleted T cells, or PBMCs.

Trimming cost V 5 bases and J 0 bases, with 9 bases left between them. The CDR3 contains 14 residues. CDR1 and CDR2 from the germline V gene are SGHTA and FQGNSA. Original analysis: It was from reference gene primer amplification that nucleated cell counts were estimated. Only in-frame clones appear in the TCRdb table, and some are missing; sequencing was by immunoSEQ multiplex PCR. The DNA gave D and trimming, while V, J and clone size come from that table. The repertoire holds around 40,000 clones, with around 92% as singletons. This clonotype was obtained from a human donor in a cohort sampled during active COVID-19. Sequences were obtained from peripheral blood. The chain links TRBV7-2 to TRBJ2-3; D is possibly TRBD2 (5 bases). The CDR3 spells CASSLGLSTDTQYF. DNA of the CDR3: TGTGCCAGCAGCCTCGGACTTAGCACAGATACGCAGTATTTT.